This T cell receptor (beta chain) is from a study of CD8 T cells in ankylosing spondylitis. This clonotype has at least ten counts. Its antigen is still unknown. TCRdb analysed the 5' RACE reads with MiXCR anew, one entry per CDR3 protein. The sample carries 200,000 to 250,000 distinct CDR3 sequences, roughly a tenth recorded once. Whole-study results and caveats: Seemingly characteristic of ankylosing spondylitis blood was a TCR beta motif consisting of eight highly homologous variants.

The receptor was derived from a male donor with ankylosing spondylitis or in good health (not recorded which). The sequencing input was blood, either unsorted or a sorted T cell fraction (not recorded which).

The CDR3 sequence: CASSLDGVNTEAFF. The CDR3 bases are TGCGCCAGCAGCTTGGATGGGGTTAACACTGAAGCTTTCTTT. The rearrangement joins TRBV5-1 to TRBJ1-1; D uncertain. Deletions cut 0 bases from V and 2 bases from J, with 8 bases between. Germline CDR1 is SGHRS and CDR2 is YFSETQ. The CDR3 runs to 14 residues.